A selection of T cell receptor beta chains follows, all from one sample in a study of blood T cell repertoires in COVID-19. The repertoire was sequenced with immunoSEQ multiplex PCR; TCRdb's copy has only in-frame clones and lacks some. The sample includes 390,000 or so clones, approximately 90% seen only once; the top ten take roughly 9.4%. Sequencing input: PBMCs or T cells enriched from blood (not recorded which). The receptors originated from a woman between 45 and 60 years old who had recovered from COVID-19. Each CDR3 is given with its conserved first and last residue. D genes are given only for firm matches. Clone size is shown for a subset of rows, as once, few, many or a class of expanded clone.

j_call,v_call,d_call,clone_size,cdr3_aa,cdr3_nt
TRBJ1-2,TRBV10-3,-,-,CAISDEGRGGYTF,TGTGCCATCAGTGACGAGGGTCGCGGAGGCTACACCTTC
TRBJ2-5,TRBV5-1,TRBD1,-,CASSQTGEETQYF,TGCGCCAGCAGCCAGACAGGGGAAGAGACCCAGTACTTC
TRBJ1-1,TRBV5-5,-,-,CASSLQTNTEAFF,TGTGCCAGCAGCTTGCAGACTAACACTGAAGCTTTCTTT
TRBJ2-2,TRBV5-1,TRBD1,-,CASSLGTGGRITGELFF,TGCGCCAGCAGCTTGGGTACAGGGGGCCGTATCACCGGGGAGCTGTTTTTT
TRBJ1-2,TRBV30,-,-,CAWSVSLGSYGYTF,TGTGCCTGGAGTGTTTCCCTAGGCAGCTATGGCTACACCTTC
TRBJ2-1,TRBV7-8,TRBD1,-,CASSLGQADNEQFF,TGTGCCAGCAGCTTGGGACAGGCGGACAATGAGCAGTTCTTC
TRBJ1-6,TRBV20-1,-,-,CSASGYRPNSPLHF,TGCAGTGCTAGTGGCTACAGACCTAATTCACCCCTCCACTTT
TRBJ1-2,TRBV10-3,-,few,CAISVHRREDGYTF,TGTGCCATCAGTGTCCACCGCAGGGAGGATGGCTACACCTTC
TRBJ2-2,TRBV7-2,TRBD2,-,CASSSKGLAGVTGELFF,TGTGCCAGCAGCTCAAAGGGGTTAGCGGGGGTAACCGGGGAGCTGTTTTTT
TRBJ1-5,TRBV19,-,-,CASSWLGTNQPQHF,TGTGCCAGTTCATGGTTAGGGACTAATCAGCCCCAGCATTTT
TRBJ1-2,TRBV5-1,TRBD1,-,CASSGTVYGYTF,TGCGCCAGCAGCGGGACAGTTTATGGCTACACCTTC
TRBJ1-2,TRBV7-3,TRBD1,few,CASSSGQPSGYTF,TGTGCCAGCAGCTCGGGACAGCCTAGCGGCTACACCTTC
TRBJ1-4,TRBV7-2,-,-,CASSLDPWAGPNEKLFF,TGTGCCAGCAGCTTAGACCCCTGGGCAGGGCCTAATGAAAAACTGTTTTTT
TRBJ1-4,TRBV7-9,-,-,CASSRDVDSPLFF,TGTGCCAGCAGCCGAGACGTAGACAGTCCTTTGTTTTTT
TRBJ1-5,TRBV27,-,-,CASSRLGGQPQHF,TGTGCCAGCAGTAGGTTGGGGGGTCAGCCCCAGCATTTT
TRBJ1-5,TRBV27,-,-,CASSPLGFNQPQHF,TGTGCCAGCAGCCCGCTGGGCTTCAATCAGCCCCAGCATTTT
TRBJ1-5,TRBV5-1,TRBD1,-,CASSSGTANQPQHF,TGCGCCAGCAGCTCCGGGACAGCTAATCAGCCCCAGCATTTT
TRBJ2-1,TRBV6-4,TRBD2,-,CASSDSGGAANNEQFF,TGTGCCAGCAGTGATAGCGGGGGGGCTGCAAACAATGAGCAGTTCTTC
TRBJ2-5,TRBV5-5,TRBD2,few,CASSSGLAGGETQYF,TGTGCCAGCAGCTCTGGACTAGCGGGGGGTGAGACCCAGTACTTC
TRBJ1-2,TRBV27,TRBD1,-,CASSSRGQGNYGYTF,TGTGCCAGCAGTTCAAGGGGGCAAGGGAACTATGGCTACACCTTC
TRBJ1-2,TRBV24-1,TRBD1,-,CATSDPGTGNYGYTF,TGTGCCACCAGTGATCCCGGGACAGGGAACTATGGCTACACCTTC
TRBJ1-2,TRBV28,TRBD1,-,CASATGATNYGYTF,TGTGCCAGCGCGACAGGGGCAACTAACTATGGCTACACCTTC
TRBJ1-1,TRBV19,TRBD1,few,CASSSRTGQAFF,TGTGCCAGTAGTTCAAGGACAGGGCAAGCTTTCTTT
TRBJ1-2,TRBV25-1,-,-,CASRSIANYGYTF,TGTGCCAGTAGGAGTATCGCTAACTATGGCTACACCTTC
TRBJ1-2,TRBV19,-,-,CASSREGPYGYTF,TGTGCCAGTAGTCGGGAGGGGCCCTATGGCTACACCTTC
TRBJ1-3,TRBV4-1,-,-,CASSLFGNTIYF,TGCGCCAGCAGCTTATTTGGAAACACCATATATTTT
TRBJ1-2,TRBV5-8,-,-,CASSSRRVGGPSYGYTF,TGTGCCAGCAGCTCCCGGCGGGTGGGAGGGCCCTCCTATGGCTACACCTTC
TRBJ2-1,TRBV2,TRBD2,-,CASRTLTSEAEQFF,TGTGCCAGCAGGACCCTTACTAGCGAGGCTGAGCAGTTCTTC
TRBJ1-2,TRBV6-1,-,-,CASSDRVYGYTF,TGTGCCAGCAGTGACAGGGTGTATGGCTACACCTTC
TRBJ1-2,TRBV3-1/TRBV3-2,TRBD1,-,CASSQKLGQGYGYTF,TGTGCCAGCAGCCAAAAATTGGGACAGGGGTATGGCTACACCTTC
TRBJ1-2,TRBV6-5,-,-,CASSQREGFFLGYTF,TGTGCCAGCAGTCAAAGGGAGGGGTTTTTTCTTGGCTACACCTTC
TRBJ2-5,TRBV19,TRBD1,-,CASTRTTGIILTGPQLEETQYF,TGTGCCAGTACCAGGACGACAGGGATAATACTTACGGGACCACAATTAGAGGAGACCCAGTACTTC
TRBJ2-1,TRBV4-1,TRBD1,once,CASSQEPGQGLRIDNEQFF,TGCGCCAGCAGTCAAGAACCGGGACAGGGGTTACGGATCGACAATGAGCAGTTCTTC
TRBJ1-5,TRBV7-9,TRBD1,few,CASSLYRGDRPNNQPQHF,TGTGCCAGCAGCTTATACAGGGGGGACAGACCCAACAATCAGCCCCAGCATTTT
TRBJ2-2,TRBV28,-,-,CASSTLAATGELFF,TGTGCCAGCAGTACATTAGCTGCTACCGGGGAGCTGTTTTTT
TRBJ1-3,TRBV7-8,TRBD1,-,CASSLTGATPSSGNTIYF,TGTGCCAGCAGCTTGACAGGGGCCACCCCTAGCTCTGGAAACACCATATATTTT
TRBJ2-3,TRBV20-1,-,-,CSAAVDTQYF,TGCAGTGCCGCAGTAGATACGCAGTATTTT
TRBJ2-7,TRBV6-5,TRBD2,few,CASRRLAGSHEQYF,TGTGCCAGCAGACGACTAGCGGGGAGCCACGAGCAGTACTTC
TRBJ1-5,TRBV4-3,-,-,CASSQGHLSNQPQHF,TGCGCCAGCAGCCAAGGACACCTTAGCAATCAGCCCCAGCATTTT
TRBJ1-2,TRBV4-2,-,-,CASSRISGAEVSTPGYTF,TGTGCCAGCAGCCGAATCTCAGGGGCGGAGGTTTCTACTCCTGGCTACACCTTC
TRBJ2-7,TRBV6-5,-,-,CASSYEVGATYEQYF,TGTGCCAGCAGTTACGAGGTAGGGGCTACCTACGAGCAGTACTTC
TRBJ2-6,TRBV18,-,-,CASSPGVRGETVSGANVLTF,TGTGCCAGCTCACCAGGGGTCAGGGGCGAAACTGTCTCTGGGGCCAACGTCCTGACTTTC